This entry lists 17 T cell receptor beta chains sequenced from one sample in a study of cytomegalovirus exposure and HLA in healthy donors. Use of 60 Vbeta and 13 Jbeta primers characterized the PCR. Assay: immunoSEQ multiplex PCR; the TCRdb copy retains only in-frame clones and omits some. Counted here are 170,000 or so clones, roughly three quarters occurring once; the ten biggest clones make up 13%. The sequenced material came from PBMCs. Receptors were obtained from a woman aged 45-59 years in good health and CMV-seropositive.

The chain combines TRBV27 with TRBJ1-1, with 9 bases fitting TRBD1. CDR1 and CDR2 (germline): MNHEY, SMNVEV (reference sequence). V was clipped by 6 bases and J by 0 bases; unmatched bases: 8. This CDR3 is 16 amino acids long. The CDR3 bases are TGTGCCAGCAGCCTACAGGGGGCCCCCATGAACACTGAAGCTTTCTTT. Encoded protein: CASSLQGAPMNTEAFF.

This rearrangement joins TRBV6-1 to TRBJ2-7; D may be TRBD2 (7 bases). CDR1 is MNHNS, CDR2 SASEGT, per germline. The CDR3 spans 16 residues. V was pared by 3 bases and J by 5 bases, with 20 bases between. CDR3 amino acids: CASSDRGGAFPNEQYF. In nucleotides, the CDR3 is TGTGCCAGCAGTGATAGAGGGGGGGCTTTTCCCAACGAGCAGTACTTC.

This clone appeared once. CDR3 in amino acids: CATKSGTGVNQPQHF. CDR3 in DNA: TGTGCCACAAAGTCCGGGACAGGGGTAAATCAGCCCCAGCATTTT. V usage is TRBV6-6 and J usage is TRBJ1-5; 10 bases line up with TRBD1. The germline V gene has CDR1 MNHNY and CDR2 SVGAGI (reference sequence). The CDR3 totals 15 residues. V shed 10 bases and J 4 bases; nucleotides not matched to a gene: 10.

This clone was seen more than once but under ten times. The CDR3 DNA follows: TGTGCCAGTAGTATTTCGCAAGCGCCTCATAGTCAGCCCCAGCATTTT. Residues: CASSISQAPHSQPQHF. The chain employs TRBV19 and TRBJ1-5; D call uncertain. Looked up from germline, CDR1 is LNHDA and CDR2 is SQIVND (reference sequence). Trimming pared 3 bases from V and 6 bases from J, leaving 18 bases between. The CDR3 is 16 residues long.

The chain joins TRBV7-7 to TRBJ2-5; 9 nucleotides match TRBD1. J was trimmed by 4 bases and V by 4 bases; bases with no gene match: 7. CDR1 and CDR2 (germline): SSHAT, FNYEAQ (reference sequence). This CDR3 is built from 15 residues. Here the CDR3 DNA reads TGTGCCAGCAGCTCGTTACAGGGGGCACGAGAGACCCAGTACTTC. As protein: CASSSLQGARETQYF.

J is TRBJ2-5 and V is TRBV7-8; D possibly corresponds to TRBD2 (6 bases). CDR1 and CDR2 (germline): SGHVS, FQNEAQ. V lost 6 bases, J lost 2 bases, and 10 bases lay in between. The CDR3 extends over 13 amino acids. CDR3 sequence reads: CASRRDLQETQYF. CDR3 coding DNA: TGTGCCAGCAGGAGGGACTTACAAGAGACCCAGTACTTC.

The chain joins TRBV5-3 to TRBJ2-3; possibly TRBD2 for D (7 bases). TRBV5-3 belongs to the ORF category, with a function that is uncertain. V was shortened by 4 bases and J by 3 bases, with 18 bases between the two germline ends. The CDR3 extends over 16 amino acids. CDR3 in amino acids: CARSPRGGLGTDTQYF. The CDR3 DNA follows: TGTGCCAGAAGCCCGAGGGGGGGGCTAGGTACAGATACGCAGTATTTT.

V and J are TRBV10-2 and TRBJ2-7; 8 bases line up with TRBD2. Germline V gene data show CDR1 as WSHSY and CDR2 as SAAADI. This CDR3 comprises 15 residues. Trimming at V came to 6 bases and at J to 6 bases, leaving 13 bases not matched to a gene. The CDR3 nucleotides are TGCGCCAGCAGCCCAGACGGGGAGCGGGGGTTCGAGCAGTACTTC. This encodes CASSPDGERGFEQYF.

The chain uses TRBV2 and TRBJ2-1; 7 bases are shared with TRBD1. This CDR3 spans 17 amino acids. The germline V gene has CDR1 SNHLY and CDR2 FYNNEI. Trimming cost V 6 bases and J 3 bases; bases outside gene matches: 14. CDR3 sequence (DNA): TGTGCCAGCAGAGACAGGGTTAGGGTTGGGTTCTACAATGAGCAGTTCTTC. It translates to CASRDRVRVGFYNEQFF.

The rearrangement uses TRBV9 and TRBJ1-3; D remains unclear. The V end lost 0 bases, the J end lost 0 bases, and 10 bases lay between the germline ends. From germline, CDR1 is SGDLS and CDR2 YYNGEE. CDR3 length equals 16 residues. The CDR3 sequence is CASSVAAVSSGNTIYF. In DNA, the CDR3 is TGTGCCAGCAGCGTAGCAGCGGTCAGCTCTGGAAACACCATATATTTT. Full variable domain (missing parts from reference TRBV9 and TRBJ1-3): DSGVTQTPKHLITATGQRVTLRCSPRSGDLSVYWYQQSLDQGLQFLIQYYNGEERAKGNILERFSAQQFPDLHSELNLSSLELGDSALYFCASSVAAVSSGNTIYFGEGSWLTVV.

The chain has TRBV5-6 and TRBJ2-7; 8 bases fit TRBD1. CDR3 length: 14 residues. Per the germline V gene, CDR1 is SGHDT and CDR2 is YYEEEE. V lost 4 bases to trimming and J lost 5 bases; unmatched junction nucleotides: 8. In DNA, the CDR3 is TGTGCCAGCAGCCCAGGGGACAGGTTCCACGAGCAGTACTTC. It codes for CASSPGDRFHEQYF. Looking up the rest from reference TRBV5-6 and TRBJ2-7 gives the full variable domain: DAGVTQSPTHLIKTRGQQVTLRCSPKSGHDTVSWYQQALGQGPQFIFQYYEEEERQRGNFPDRFSGHQFPNYSSELNVNALLLGDSALYLCASSPGDRFHEQYFGPGTRLTVT.

A few counts support this clone. The chain carries TRBV7-6 and TRBJ2-5, with 11 bases identical to TRBD2. CDR1 is SGHVS and CDR2 is FNYEAQ in the germline V gene. Losses at the gene ends were 6 bases for V and 5 bases for J; bases not matched to a gene: 8. The CDR3 is 15 amino acids. DNA for the CDR3: TGTGCCAGCAGACTTACTAGCGGGGGCGGCGAGACCCAGTACTTC. It yields the protein CASRLTSGGGETQYF.

This clone turned up a few times. The chain employs TRBV5-1 and TRBJ2-5; no clear D gene. Judging by the DNA end, TRBJ2-7 fits better; the J call may be wrong. Looked up from germline, CDR1 is SGHRS and CDR2 is YFSETQ. This CDR3 contains 13 residues. The CDR3 sequence is CASSLANSYEQYF. The CDR3 DNA reads as TGCGCCAGCAGCTTGGCCAACTCCTACGAGCAGTACTTC.

The chain couples TRBV6-1 to TRBJ2-7; D is undetermined. The CDR3 extends over 12 amino acids. CDR1 is MNHNS, CDR2 SASEGT, per germline. V was trimmed by 7 bases and J by 2 bases, leaving 9 bases between them. The CDR3 nucleotides read TGTGCCAGCAAACTTCAAGCCTACGAGCAGTACTTC. Protein product: CASKLQAYEQYF.

The chain recombines TRBV28 with TRBJ2-7, with 13 bases lining up with TRBD2. Looked up from germline, CDR1 is MDHEN and CDR2 is SYDVKM. Trimming took 3 bases from V and 7 from J; bases not matched to a gene: 9. The CDR3 loop spans 16 amino acids. CDR3 loop: CASSFTSGGGKREQYF. The CDR3 DNA reads TGTGCCAGCAGTTTCACTAGCGGGGGGGGAAAACGGGAGCAGTACTTC.

Here the CDR3 reads CASSLGTVTGELFF. The CDR3 DNA reads as TGTGCCAGCAGCTTAGGGACAGTCACCGGGGAGCTGTTTTTT. The rearrangement uses TRBV11-3 and TRBJ2-2; the D gene is possibly TRBD1 (6 bases). This CDR3 region has 14 residues. Looked up from germline, CDR1 is SGHNT and CDR2 is YENEEA. V dropped 1 base and J dropped 4 bases, with 7 bases sitting between them.

V and J are TRBV5-6 and TRBJ2-2; the match to TRBD1 covers 7 bases. The CDR3 consists of 18 residues. V lost 0 bases, J lost 1 base, and 9 bases stayed unmatched. CDR1 and CDR2 from the germline V gene are SGHDT and YYEEEE. In DNA, the CDR3 is TGTGCCAGCAGCTTGGGAATCTTTCGGACAGGGAACACCGGGGAGCTGTTTTTT. Its protein is CASSLGIFRTGNTGELFF. The entire variable domain, with the rest obtained from reference TRBV5-6 and TRBJ2-2, is as follows: DAGVTQSPTHLIKTRGQQVTLRCSPKSGHDTVSWYQQALGQGPQFIFQYYEEEERQRGNFPDRFSGHQFPNYSSELNVNALLLGDSALYLCASSLGIFRTGNTGELFFGEGSRLTVL.